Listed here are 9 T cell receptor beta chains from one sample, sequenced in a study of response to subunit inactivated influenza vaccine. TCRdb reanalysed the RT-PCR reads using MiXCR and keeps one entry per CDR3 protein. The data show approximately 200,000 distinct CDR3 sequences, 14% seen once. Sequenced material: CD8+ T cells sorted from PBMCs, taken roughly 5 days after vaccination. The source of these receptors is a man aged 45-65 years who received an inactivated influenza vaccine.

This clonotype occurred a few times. The CDR3, as DNA: TGTGCCACCAGCAGAGATCGCAGTAATGAAAAACTGTTTTTT. Translation gives CATSRDRSNEKLFF. The chain links TRBV15 to TRBJ1-4; D is unclear. V gave up 0 bases and J gave up 4 bases, with 6 bases separating them. Germline values: CDR1 LNHNV, CDR2 YYDKDF (reference sequence). CDR3 length equals 14 residues.

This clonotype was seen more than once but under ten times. The CDR3 DNA reads as TGCAGTGCGAGCGCTCCGATCCGACAGCCTAATTCACCCCTCCACTTT. Its translation is CSASAPIRQPNSPLHF. The genes are TRBV20-1 and TRBJ1-6; D possibly corresponds to TRBD1 (5 bases). V lost 6 bases, J lost 6 bases, and 21 bases lay in between. Looked up from germline, CDR1 is DFQATT and CDR2 is SNEGSKA (reference sequence). The CDR3 runs to 16 residues.

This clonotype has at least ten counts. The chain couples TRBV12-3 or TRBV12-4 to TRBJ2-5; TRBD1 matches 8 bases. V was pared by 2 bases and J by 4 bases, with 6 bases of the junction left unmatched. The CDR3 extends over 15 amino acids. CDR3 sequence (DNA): TGTGCCAGCAGTTTAACAGGACAGGGCGCAGAGACCCAGTACTTC. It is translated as CASSLTGQGAETQYF.

The CDR3 coding sequence is TGTGCCAGCAACCTACTCAGGGACAGGGGAGAGACCCAGTACTTC. Amino acid sequence: CASNLLRDRGETQYF. V and J are TRBV6-1 and TRBJ2-5; 10 bases are a match to TRBD1. From germline, CDR1 is MNHNS and CDR2 SASEGT. V shed 7 bases and J 4 bases; nucleotides not matched to a gene: 9. The CDR3 is 15 amino acids.

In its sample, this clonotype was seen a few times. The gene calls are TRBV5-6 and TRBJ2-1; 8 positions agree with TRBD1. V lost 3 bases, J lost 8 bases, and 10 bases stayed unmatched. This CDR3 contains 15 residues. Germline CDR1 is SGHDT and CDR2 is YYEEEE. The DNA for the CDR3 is TGTGCCAGCAGCTCAAACAGGGGGGAAAGGGATGAGCAGTTCTTC. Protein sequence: CASSSNRGERDEQFF.

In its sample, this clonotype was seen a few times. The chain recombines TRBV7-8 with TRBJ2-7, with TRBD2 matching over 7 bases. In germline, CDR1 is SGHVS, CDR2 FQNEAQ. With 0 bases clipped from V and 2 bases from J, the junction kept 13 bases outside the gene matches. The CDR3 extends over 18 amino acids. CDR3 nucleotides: TGTGCCAGCAGCTTAGCAGCTCATGTCGGGGGGACCGCCTACGAGCAGTACTTC. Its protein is CASSLAAHVGGTAYEQYF.

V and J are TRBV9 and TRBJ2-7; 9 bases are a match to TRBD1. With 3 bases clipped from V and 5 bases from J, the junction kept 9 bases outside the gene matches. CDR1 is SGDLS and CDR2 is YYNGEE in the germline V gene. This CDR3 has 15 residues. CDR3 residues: CASSASGTGMNEQYF. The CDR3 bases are TGTGCCAGCAGCGCCTCCGGGACAGGGATGAACGAGCAGTACTTC.

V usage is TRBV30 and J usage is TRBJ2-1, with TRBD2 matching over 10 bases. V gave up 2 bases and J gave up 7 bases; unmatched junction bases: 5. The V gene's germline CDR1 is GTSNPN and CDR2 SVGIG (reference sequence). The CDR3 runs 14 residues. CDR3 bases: TGTGCCTGGAGTTGGGATAGCGGGGGGAATGAGCAGTTCTTC. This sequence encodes CAWSWDSGGNEQFF.

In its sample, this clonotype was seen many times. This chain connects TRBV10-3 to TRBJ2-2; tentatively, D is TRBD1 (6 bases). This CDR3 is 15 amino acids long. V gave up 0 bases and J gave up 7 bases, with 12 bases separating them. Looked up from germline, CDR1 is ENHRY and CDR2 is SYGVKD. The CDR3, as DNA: TGTGCCATCAGTGAGTCTCAGGGGATCGTCGGGGAGCTGTTTTTT. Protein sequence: CAISESQGIVGELFF.